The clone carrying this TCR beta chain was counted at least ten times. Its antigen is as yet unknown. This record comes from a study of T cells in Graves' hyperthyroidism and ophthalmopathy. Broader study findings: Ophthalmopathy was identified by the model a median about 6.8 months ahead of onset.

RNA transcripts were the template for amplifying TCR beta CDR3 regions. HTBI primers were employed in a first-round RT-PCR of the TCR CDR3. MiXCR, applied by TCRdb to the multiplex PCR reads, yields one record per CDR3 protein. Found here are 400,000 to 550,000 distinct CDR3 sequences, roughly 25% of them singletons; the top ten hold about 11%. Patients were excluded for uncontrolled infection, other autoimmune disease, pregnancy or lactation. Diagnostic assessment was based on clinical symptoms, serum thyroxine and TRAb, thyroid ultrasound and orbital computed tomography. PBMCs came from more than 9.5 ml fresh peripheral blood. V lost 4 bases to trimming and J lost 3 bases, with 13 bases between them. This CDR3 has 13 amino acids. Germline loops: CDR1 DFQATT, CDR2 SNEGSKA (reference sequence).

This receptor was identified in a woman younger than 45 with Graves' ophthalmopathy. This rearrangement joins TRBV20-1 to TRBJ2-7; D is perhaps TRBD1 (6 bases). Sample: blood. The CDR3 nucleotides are TGCAGTGCTAACCAGGGGAAGAACTACGAGCAGTACTTC. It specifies CSANQGKNYEQYF.